Shown below are 9 T cell receptor beta chains from a single sample sequenced in a study of T cell changes during pregnancy in multiple sclerosis. Assay used: immunoSEQ multiplex PCR; TCRdb lists only in-frame clones, some missing. The sample consists of nearly 60,000 clones, roughly 89% of them appearing once. Source: CD4+ T cells from peripheral blood mononuclear cells, taken after pregnancy. Source of these receptors: a female donor in good health, enrolled as a control in a pregnancy study.

The chain combines TRBV20-1 with TRBJ2-7; unclear D gene. Trimming shortened V by 4 bases and J by 2 bases, and 6 bases separated the two germline ends. The CDR3 length is 11 residues. Germline values: CDR1 DFQATT, CDR2 SNEGSKA (reference sequence). The CDR3 region has the DNA TGCAGTGCTACCAGTGCCTACGAGCAGTACTTC. This sequence encodes CSATSAYEQYF.

V usage is TRBV29-1 and J usage is TRBJ1-1; D is unresolved. From germline, CDR1 is SQVTM and CDR2 ANQGSEA. The CDR3 runs 13 residues. The CDR3 here is CTSRWGEGTEAFF. In DNA form, the CDR3 reads TGCACCTCCAGGTGGGGTGAGGGCACTGAAGCTTTCTTT.

The chain carries TRBV30 and TRBJ2-2; unclear D gene. Germline V gives CDR1 GTSNPN, CDR2 SVGIG (reference sequence). With 2 bases removed from V and 5 bases from J, the gap between germline ends came to 12 bases. The CDR3 spans 14 residues. This CDR3 reads CAWSSEIPTGELFF. The CDR3 nucleotides read TGTGCCTGGAGTTCGGAGATTCCAACCGGGGAGCTGTTTTTT.

The gene calls are TRBV6-5 and TRBJ2-1; 11 bases align to TRBD2. Trimming at V came to 4 bases and at J to 10 bases, leaving 12 bases not matched to a gene. This CDR3 region has 16 residues. CDR1 is MNHEY, CDR2 SVGAGI, per germline. This CDR3 is CASSSLAGGQGLEQFF. The DNA for the CDR3 is TGTGCCAGCAGTTCCTTAGCGGGGGGGCAGGGGTTGGAGCAGTTCTTC.

The chain is built from TRBV30 and TRBJ1-4, with no clear D. The V and J ends lost 4 bases and 5 bases respectively, with 11 bases between them. CDR1 is GTSNPN and CDR2 is SVGIG in the germline V gene (reference sequence). This CDR3 comprises 13 residues. This chain's CDR3 is CAWNVGRNEKLFF. The CDR3, as DNA: TGTGCCTGGAATGTCGGGAGGAATGAAAAACTGTTTTTT. The complete variable domain, with remaining parts taken from reference TRBV30 and TRBJ1-4, reads SQTIHQWPATLVQPVGSPLSLECTVEGTSNPNLYWYRQAAGRGLQLLFYSVGIGQISSEVPQNLSASRPQDRQFILSSKKLLLSDSGFYLCAWNVGRNEKLFFGSGTQLSVL.

The chain carries TRBV29-1 and TRBJ1-5; D remains unclear. The CDR3 loop spans 15 amino acids. Between the trimmed V and J ends, which lost 4 bases and 3 bases, there was a span of 16 bases. CDR1 is SQVTM and CDR2 is ANQGSEA in the germline V gene. The DNA of the CDR3 is TGCAGCGTTGCCTCCAGTAATAATCCCAATCAGCCCCAGCATTTT. Residues: CSVASSNNPNQPQHF.

This clone showed up many times. J is TRBJ1-1 and V is TRBV7-8, with D hard to call. Germline V gene lookup returns CDR1 SGHVS and CDR2 FQNEAQ. This CDR3 spans 14 amino acids. The V and J ends lost 2 bases and 2 bases respectively, with 9 bases between them. The CDR3 bases are TGTGCCAGCAGCTTAAGACACCCCAACACTGAAGCTTTCTTT. This encodes CASSLRHPNTEAFF.

CDR3 sequence: CASSPGQGNSNYGYTF. In nucleotides, the CDR3 is TGTGCCAGCTCACCGGGACAGGGGAACTCAAACTATGGCTACACCTTC. The V and J genes are TRBV18 and TRBJ1-2, with 10 bases matching TRBD1. Per germline, CDR1 KGHSH and CDR2 LQKENI. Trimming at V came to 3 bases and at J to 2 bases, leaving 6 bases not matched to a gene. CDR3 length: 16 residues.

CDR3: CASSLAEGTNEKLFF. In DNA form, the CDR3 reads TGTGCCAGCAGCTTGGCCGAGGGCACCAATGAAAAACTGTTTTTT. The chain couples TRBV5-4 to TRBJ1-4; D call uncertain. V lost 0 bases and J 5 bases, leaving 11 bases between the germline ends. The CDR3 totals 15 residues. CDR1 and CDR2 from the germline V gene are SGHNT and YYREEE (reference sequence).